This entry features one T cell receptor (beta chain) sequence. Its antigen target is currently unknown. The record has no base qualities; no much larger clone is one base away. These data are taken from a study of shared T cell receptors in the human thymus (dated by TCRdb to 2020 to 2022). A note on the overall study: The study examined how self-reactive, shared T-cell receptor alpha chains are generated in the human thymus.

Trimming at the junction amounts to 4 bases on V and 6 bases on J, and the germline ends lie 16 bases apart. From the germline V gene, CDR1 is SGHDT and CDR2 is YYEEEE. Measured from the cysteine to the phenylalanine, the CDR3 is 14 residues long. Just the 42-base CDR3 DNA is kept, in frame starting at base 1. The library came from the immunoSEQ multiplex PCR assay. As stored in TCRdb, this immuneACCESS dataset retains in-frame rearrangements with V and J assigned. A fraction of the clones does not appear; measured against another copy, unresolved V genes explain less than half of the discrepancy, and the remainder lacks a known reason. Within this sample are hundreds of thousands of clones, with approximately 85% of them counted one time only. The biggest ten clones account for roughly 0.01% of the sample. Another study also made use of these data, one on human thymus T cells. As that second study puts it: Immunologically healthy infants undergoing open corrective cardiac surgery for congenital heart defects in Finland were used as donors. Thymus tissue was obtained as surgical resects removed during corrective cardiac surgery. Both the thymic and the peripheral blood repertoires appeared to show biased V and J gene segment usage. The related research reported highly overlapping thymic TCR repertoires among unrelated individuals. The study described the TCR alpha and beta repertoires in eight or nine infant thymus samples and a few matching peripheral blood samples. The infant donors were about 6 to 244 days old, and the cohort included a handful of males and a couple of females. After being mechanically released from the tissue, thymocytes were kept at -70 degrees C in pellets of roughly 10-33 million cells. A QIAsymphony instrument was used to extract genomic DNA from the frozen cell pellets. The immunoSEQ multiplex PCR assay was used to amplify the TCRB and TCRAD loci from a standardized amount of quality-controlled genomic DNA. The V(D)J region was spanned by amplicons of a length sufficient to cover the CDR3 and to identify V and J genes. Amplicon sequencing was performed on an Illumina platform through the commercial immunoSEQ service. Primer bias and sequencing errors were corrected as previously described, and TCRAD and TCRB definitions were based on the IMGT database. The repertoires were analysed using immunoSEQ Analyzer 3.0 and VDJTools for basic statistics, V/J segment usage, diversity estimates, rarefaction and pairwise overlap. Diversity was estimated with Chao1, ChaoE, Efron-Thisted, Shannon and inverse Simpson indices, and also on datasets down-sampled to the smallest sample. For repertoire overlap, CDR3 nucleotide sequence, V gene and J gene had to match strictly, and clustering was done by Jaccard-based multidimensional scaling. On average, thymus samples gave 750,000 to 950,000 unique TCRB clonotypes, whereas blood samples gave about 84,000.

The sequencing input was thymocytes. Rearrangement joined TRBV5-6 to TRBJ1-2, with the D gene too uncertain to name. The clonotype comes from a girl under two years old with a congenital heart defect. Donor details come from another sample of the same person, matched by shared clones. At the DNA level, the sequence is TGTGCCAGCAGCCCCCCAATAGGAGCGGATGGCTACACCTTC. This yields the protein CASSPPIGADGYTF.